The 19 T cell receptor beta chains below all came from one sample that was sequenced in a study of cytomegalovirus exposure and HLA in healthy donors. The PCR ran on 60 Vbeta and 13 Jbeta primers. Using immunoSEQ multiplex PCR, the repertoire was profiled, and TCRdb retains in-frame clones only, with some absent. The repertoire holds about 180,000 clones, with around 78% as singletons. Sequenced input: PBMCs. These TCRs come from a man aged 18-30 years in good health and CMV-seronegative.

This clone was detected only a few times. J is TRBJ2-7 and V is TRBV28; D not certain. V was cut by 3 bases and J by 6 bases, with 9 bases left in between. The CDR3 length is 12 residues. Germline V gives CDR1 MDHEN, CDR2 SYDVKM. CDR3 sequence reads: CASSLALSEQYF. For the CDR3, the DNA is TGTGCCAGCAGTTTGGCCCTCAGCGAGCAGTACTTC.

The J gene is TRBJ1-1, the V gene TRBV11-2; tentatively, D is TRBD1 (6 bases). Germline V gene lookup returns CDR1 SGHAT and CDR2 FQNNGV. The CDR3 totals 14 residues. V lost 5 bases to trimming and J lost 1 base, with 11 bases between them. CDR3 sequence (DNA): TGTGCCAGCAGCCGCGACAGGAGGAACACTGAAGCTTTCTTT. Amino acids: CASSRDRRNTEAFF.

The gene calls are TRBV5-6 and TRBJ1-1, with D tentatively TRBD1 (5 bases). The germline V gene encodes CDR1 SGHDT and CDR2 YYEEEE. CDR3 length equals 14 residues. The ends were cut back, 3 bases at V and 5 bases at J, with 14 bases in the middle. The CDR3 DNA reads TGTGCCAGCAGCTGGACGGGGGGTGAGACTGAAGCTTTCTTT. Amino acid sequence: CASSWTGGETEAFF.

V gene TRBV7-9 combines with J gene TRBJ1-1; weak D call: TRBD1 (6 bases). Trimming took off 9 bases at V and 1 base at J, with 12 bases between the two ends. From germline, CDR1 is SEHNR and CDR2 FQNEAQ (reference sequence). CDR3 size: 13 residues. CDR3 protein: CASSGEGNTEAFF. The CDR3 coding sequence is TGTGCCAGTTCAGGGGAGGGGAACACTGAAGCTTTCTTT.

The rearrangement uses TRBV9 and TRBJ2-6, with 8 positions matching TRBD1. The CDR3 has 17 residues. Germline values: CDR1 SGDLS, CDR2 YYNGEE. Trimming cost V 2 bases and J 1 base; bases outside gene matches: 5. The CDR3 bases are TGTGCCAGCAGCGTGAGGACAGGGCTATCTGGGGCCAACGTCCTGACTTTC. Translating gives CASSVRTGLSGANVLTF.

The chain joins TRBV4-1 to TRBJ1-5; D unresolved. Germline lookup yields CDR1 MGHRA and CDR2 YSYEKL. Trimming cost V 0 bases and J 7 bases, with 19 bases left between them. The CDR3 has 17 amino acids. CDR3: CASSQEVGSLRGQPQHF. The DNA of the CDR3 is TGCGCCAGCAGCCAAGAAGTGGGCAGCCTGCGTGGGCAGCCCCAGCATTTT.

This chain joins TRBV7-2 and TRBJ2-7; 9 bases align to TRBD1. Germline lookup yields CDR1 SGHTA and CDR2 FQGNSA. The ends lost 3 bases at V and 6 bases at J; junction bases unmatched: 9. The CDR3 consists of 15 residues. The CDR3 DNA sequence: TGTGCCAGCAGCTTCCCGGGACAGGGTTTCTCCGAGCAGTACTTC. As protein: CASSFPGQGFSEQYF.

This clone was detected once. The CDR3 spells CASSSTGGTYEQYF. Here the CDR3 DNA reads TGTGCCAGCTCATCGACAGGGGGCACCTACGAGCAGTACTTC. V and J are TRBV18 and TRBJ2-7, with TRBD1 identical over 10 bases. The CDR3 is 14 amino acids. CDR1 and CDR2 (germline): KGHSH, LQKENI. Trimming at V came to 5 bases and at J to 2 bases, leaving 3 bases not matched to a gene.

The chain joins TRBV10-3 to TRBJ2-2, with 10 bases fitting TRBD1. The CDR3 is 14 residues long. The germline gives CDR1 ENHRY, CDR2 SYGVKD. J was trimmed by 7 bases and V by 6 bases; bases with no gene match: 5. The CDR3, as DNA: TGTGCCATCAGGACAGGGGGCACCGGCGGGGAGCTGTTTTTT. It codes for CAIRTGGTGGELFF.

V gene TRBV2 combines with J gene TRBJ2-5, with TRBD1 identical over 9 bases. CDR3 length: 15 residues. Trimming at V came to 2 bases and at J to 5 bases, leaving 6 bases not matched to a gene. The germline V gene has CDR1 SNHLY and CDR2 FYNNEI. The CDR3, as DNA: TGTGCCAGCAGTGAACGGACAGGGGTTTGGGAGACCCAGTACTTC. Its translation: CASSERTGVWETQYF.

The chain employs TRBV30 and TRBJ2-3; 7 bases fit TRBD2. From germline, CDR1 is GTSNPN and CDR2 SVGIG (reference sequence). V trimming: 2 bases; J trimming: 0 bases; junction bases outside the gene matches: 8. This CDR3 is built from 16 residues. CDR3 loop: CAWSQGSGLSTDTQYF. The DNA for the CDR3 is TGTGCCTGGAGTCAGGGATCGGGACTAAGCACAGATACGCAGTATTTT.

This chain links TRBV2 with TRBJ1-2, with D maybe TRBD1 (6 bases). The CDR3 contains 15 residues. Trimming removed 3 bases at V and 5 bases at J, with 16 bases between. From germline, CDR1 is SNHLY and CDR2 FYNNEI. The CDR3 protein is CASSEGQGLGYGYTF. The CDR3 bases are TGTGCCAGCAGTGAGGGGCAGGGGCTAGGGTATGGCTACACCTTC.

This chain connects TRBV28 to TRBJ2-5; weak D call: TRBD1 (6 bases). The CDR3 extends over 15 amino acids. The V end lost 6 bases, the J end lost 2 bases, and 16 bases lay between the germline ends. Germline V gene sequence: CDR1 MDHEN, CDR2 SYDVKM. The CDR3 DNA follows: TGTGCCAGCAGCTCCGGACAGTTCCAGCAAGAGACCCAGTACTTC. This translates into CASSSGQFQQETQYF.

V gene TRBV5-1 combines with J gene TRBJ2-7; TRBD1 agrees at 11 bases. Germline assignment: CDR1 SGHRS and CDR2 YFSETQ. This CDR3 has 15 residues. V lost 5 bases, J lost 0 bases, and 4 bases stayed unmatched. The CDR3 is CASRPGTGGSYEQYF. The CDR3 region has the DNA TGCGCCAGCAGACCTGGGACAGGGGGCTCCTACGAGCAGTACTTC.

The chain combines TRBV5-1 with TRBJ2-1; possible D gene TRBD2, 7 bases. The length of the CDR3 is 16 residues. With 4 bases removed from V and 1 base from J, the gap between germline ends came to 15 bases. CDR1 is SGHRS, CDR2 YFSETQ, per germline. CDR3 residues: CASSPPQGGSYNEQFF. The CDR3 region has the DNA TGCGCCAGCAGCCCACCACAGGGAGGGTCCTACAATGAGCAGTTCTTC.

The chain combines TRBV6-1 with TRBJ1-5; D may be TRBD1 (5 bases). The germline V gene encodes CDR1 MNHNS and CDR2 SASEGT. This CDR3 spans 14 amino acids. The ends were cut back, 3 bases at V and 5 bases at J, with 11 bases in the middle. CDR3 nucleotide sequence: TGTGCCAGCAGTGAGACTGAAGGGGATCAGCCCCAGCATTTT. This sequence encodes CASSETEGDQPQHF.

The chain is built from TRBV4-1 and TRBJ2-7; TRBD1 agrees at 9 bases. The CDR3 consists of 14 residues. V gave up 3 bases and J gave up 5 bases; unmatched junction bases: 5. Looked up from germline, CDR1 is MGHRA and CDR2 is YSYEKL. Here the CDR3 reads CASSHRQGEDEQYF. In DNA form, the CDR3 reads TGCGCCAGCAGCCACCGACAGGGGGAGGACGAGCAGTACTTC.

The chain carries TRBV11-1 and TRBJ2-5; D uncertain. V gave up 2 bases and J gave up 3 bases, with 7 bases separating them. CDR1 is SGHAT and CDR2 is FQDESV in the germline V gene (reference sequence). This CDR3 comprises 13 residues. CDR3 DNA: TGTGCCAGCAGCTTAACTCGGGAAGAGACCCAGTACTTC. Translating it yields CASSLTREETQYF.

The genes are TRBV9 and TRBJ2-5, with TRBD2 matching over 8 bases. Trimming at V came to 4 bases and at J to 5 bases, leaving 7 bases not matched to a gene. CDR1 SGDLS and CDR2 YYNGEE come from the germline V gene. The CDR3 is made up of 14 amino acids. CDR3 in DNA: TGTGCCAGCAGCTCTTCGGGGGGGCAGGAGACCCAGTACTTC. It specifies CASSSSGGQETQYF. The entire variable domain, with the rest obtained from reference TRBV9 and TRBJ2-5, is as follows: DSGVTQTPKHLITATGQRVTLRCSPRSGDLSVYWYQQSLDQGLQFLIQYYNGEERAKGNILERFSAQQFPDLHSELNLSSLELGDSALYFCASSSSGGQETQYFGPGTRLLVL.